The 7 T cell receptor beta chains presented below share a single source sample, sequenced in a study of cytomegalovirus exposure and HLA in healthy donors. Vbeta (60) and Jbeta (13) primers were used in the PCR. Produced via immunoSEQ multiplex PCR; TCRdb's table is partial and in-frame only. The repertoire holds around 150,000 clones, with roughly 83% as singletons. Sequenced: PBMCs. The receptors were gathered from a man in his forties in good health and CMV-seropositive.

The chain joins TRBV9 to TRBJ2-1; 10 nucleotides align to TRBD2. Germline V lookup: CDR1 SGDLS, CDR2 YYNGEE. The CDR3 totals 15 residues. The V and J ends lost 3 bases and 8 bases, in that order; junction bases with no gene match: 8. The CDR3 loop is CASSAHLAGVDEQFF. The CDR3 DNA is TGTGCCAGCAGCGCCCACCTAGCGGGGGTAGATGAGCAGTTCTTC.

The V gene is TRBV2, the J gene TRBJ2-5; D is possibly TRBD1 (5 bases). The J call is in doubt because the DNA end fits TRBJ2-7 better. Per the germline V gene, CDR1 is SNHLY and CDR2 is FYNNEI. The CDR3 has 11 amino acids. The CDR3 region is CASRSGYEQYF. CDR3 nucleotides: TGTGCCAGCAGGTCAGGGTACGAGCAGTACTTC.

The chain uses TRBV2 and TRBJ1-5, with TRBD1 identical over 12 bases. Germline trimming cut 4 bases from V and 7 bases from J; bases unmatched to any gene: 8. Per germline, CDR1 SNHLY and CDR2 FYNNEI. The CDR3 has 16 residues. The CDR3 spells CASSGPGTGGGQPQHF. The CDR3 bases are TGTGCCAGCAGTGGCCCCGGGACAGGGGGCGGGCAGCCCCAGCATTTT.

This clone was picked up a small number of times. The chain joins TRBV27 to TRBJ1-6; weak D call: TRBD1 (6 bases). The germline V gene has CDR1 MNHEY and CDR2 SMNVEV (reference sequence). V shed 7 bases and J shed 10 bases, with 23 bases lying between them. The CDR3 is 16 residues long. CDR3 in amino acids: CASKTYRAESSSPLHF. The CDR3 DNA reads TGTGCCAGCAAGACCTACAGGGCCGAGAGTTCCTCACCCCTCCACTTT.

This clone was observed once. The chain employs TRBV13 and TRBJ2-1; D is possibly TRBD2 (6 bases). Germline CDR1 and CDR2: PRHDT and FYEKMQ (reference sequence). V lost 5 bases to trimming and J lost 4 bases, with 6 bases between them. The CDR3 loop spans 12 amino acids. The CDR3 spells CASSRGYNEQFF. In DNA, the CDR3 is TGTGCCAGCAGCCGGGGGTACAATGAGCAGTTCTTC.

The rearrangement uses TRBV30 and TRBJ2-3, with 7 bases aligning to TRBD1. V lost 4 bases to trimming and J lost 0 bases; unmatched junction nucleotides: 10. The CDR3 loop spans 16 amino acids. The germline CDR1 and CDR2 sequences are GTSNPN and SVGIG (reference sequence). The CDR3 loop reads CAWTGGSIRSTDTQYF. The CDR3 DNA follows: TGTGCCTGGACAGGGGGATCCATTAGGAGCACAGATACGCAGTATTTT.

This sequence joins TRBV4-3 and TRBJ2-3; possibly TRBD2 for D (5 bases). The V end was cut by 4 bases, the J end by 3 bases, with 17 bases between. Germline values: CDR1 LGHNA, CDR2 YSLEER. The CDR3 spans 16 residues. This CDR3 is CASSRRKTSGTDTQYF. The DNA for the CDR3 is TGCGCCAGCAGCCGCAGGAAGACATCGGGGACAGATACGCAGTATTTT.